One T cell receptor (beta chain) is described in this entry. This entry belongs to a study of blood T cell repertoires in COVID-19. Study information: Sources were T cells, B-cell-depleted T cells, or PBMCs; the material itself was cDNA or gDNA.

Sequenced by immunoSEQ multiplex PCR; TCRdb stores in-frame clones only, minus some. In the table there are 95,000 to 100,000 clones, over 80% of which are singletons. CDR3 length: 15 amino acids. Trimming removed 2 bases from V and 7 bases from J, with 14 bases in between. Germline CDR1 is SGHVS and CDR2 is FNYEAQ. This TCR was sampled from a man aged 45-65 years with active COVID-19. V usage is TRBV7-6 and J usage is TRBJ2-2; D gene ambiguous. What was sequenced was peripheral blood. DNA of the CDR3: TGTGCCAGCAGCTTACAATCGGTCTCTCTCGGGGAGCTGTTTTTT. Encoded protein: CASSLQSVSLGELFF. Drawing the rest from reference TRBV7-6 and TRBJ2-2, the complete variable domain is GAGVSQSPRYKVTKRGQDVALRCDPISGHVSLYWYRQALGQGPEFLTYFNYEAQQDKSGLPNDRFSAERPEGSISTLTIQRTEQRDSAMYRCASSLQSVSLGELFFGEGSRLTVL.